The source of this TCR beta chain is a study of T cell responses to AZD1222 COVID-19 vaccine. This table comes from immunoSEQ multiplex PCR, and its TCRdb copy is limited to in-frame clones, with some not included. The sample shows around 99,000 clones, approximately 94% of them seen only once. General study findings and limits: Clonal diversity was possibly underestimated, and the donors were mostly white British, with more females. With dominance at 160-218 and 743-854, vaccine-associated CD4 TCRs spanned spike. The study sampled repertoires only after the peak T cell response.

A note on this clone: Its antigen is currently unknown.

The CDR3 loop spans 12 amino acids. Germline V gene data show CDR1 as SEHNR and CDR2 as FQNEAQ (reference sequence). The V end was cut by 6 bases, the J end by 5 bases, with 10 bases between. This TCR came from an adult in good health. The input for sequencing was peripheral blood, taken on day 0 of AZD1222 vaccination. The chain employs TRBV7-9 and TRBJ1-1; D gene uncertain. CDR3 DNA: TGTGCCAGCAGTTACAGCGGGACTGAAGCTTTCTTT. Residues: CASSYSGTEAFF.